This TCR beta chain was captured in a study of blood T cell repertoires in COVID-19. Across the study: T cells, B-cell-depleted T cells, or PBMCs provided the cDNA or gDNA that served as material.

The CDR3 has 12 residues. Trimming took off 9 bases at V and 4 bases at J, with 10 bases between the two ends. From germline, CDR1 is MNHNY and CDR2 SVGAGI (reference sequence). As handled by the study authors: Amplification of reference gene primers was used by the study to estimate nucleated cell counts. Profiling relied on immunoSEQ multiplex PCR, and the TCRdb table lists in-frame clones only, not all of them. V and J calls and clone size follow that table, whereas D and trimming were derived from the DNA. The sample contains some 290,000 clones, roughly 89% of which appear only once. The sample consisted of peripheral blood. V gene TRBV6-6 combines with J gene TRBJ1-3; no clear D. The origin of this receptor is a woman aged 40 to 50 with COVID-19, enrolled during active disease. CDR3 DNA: TGTGCCAGTCGGAGTAGGGGAAACACCATATATTTT. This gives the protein CASRSRGNTIYF.